Sequencing of this T cell receptor (beta chain) was carried out in a study of human T cells and chemical hapten exposure. The CDR3 consists of 15 residues. The ends lost 6 bases at V and 0 bases at J; junction bases unmatched: 9. Germline values: CDR1 DFQATT, CDR2 SNEGSKA (reference sequence). One entry per CDR3 protein results from TCRdb running MiXCR on the RACE reads. Here the sample spans about 380,000 distinct CDR3 sequences, 5.1% being singletons. This clonotype was recorded a few times. Time point: pre-sensitization, week 0. Treatment described: therapeutic diphenylcyclopropenone sensitization with weekly scalp DPC.

The specimen comprised whole blood, sampled in connection with sensitization to the hapten diphenylcyclopropenone (DPC). This chain uses TRBV20-1 with TRBJ2-3, with 7 bases aligning to TRBD2. This clonotype originated in a woman between 45 and 65 years old with alopecia areata. Some clones in this sample may be carry-over from other donors' samples. CDR3: CSASAREGSTDTQYF. The CDR3 DNA follows: TGCAGTGCCAGCGCCAGGGAGGGAAGCACAGATACGCAGTATTTT.